The 21 T cell receptor beta chains reported below all come from one sample, sequenced in a study of cytomegalovirus exposure and HLA in healthy donors. A multiplex PCR was run with 60 Vbeta primers and 13 Jbeta primers. Sequencing used immunoSEQ multiplex PCR; TCRdb keeps in-frame clones, though not all of them. Seen here are 25,000 to 35,000 clones, 87% observed once, and the top ten hold around 3%. The specimen was PBMCs. These receptors came from a boy between 5 and 17 years old in good health and CMV-seronegative.

V usage is TRBV6-5 and J usage is TRBJ2-7, with 11 bases identical to TRBD1. Unmatched junction bases numbered 4, after V lost 0 bases and J lost 6 bases. CDR1 and CDR2 from the germline V gene are MNHEY and SVGAGI. There are 15 residues in the CDR3. This chain's CDR3 is CASSYSPDRGLEQYF. The CDR3 bases are TGTGCCAGCAGTTACTCGCCGGACAGGGGGCTCGAGCAGTACTTC.

V gene TRBV2 combines with J gene TRBJ2-1, with 9 bases lining up with TRBD1. Germline V gene sequence: CDR1 SNHLY, CDR2 FYNNEI. Trimming took 10 bases from V and 9 from J; bases not matched to a gene: 19. The CDR3 is 16 amino acids. Here the CDR3 DNA reads TGTGCCATCCGCGTAAGGGACAGGGATATTTATGGTGAGCAGTTCTTC. The encoded protein is CAIRVRDRDIYGEQFF.

This chain uses TRBV28 with TRBJ1-2, with 11 bases aligning to TRBD1. CDR1 MDHEN and CDR2 SYDVKM come from the germline V gene. The CDR3 is made up of 17 amino acids. J was trimmed by 8 bases and V by 2 bases; bases with no gene match: 13. The CDR3 here is CASSLLQGGQGEGGYTF. DNA for the CDR3: TGTGCCAGCAGTTTACTCCAGGGGGGACAGGGGGAGGGCGGCTACACCTTC.

This chain links TRBV5-6 with TRBJ1-1; 9 nucleotides agree with TRBD1. This CDR3 spans 14 amino acids. Germline V gene sequence: CDR1 SGHDT, CDR2 YYEEEE. V dropped 5 bases and J dropped 0; count of bases not matched to a gene: 2. Written as DNA, the CDR3 is TGTGCCAGCAGTTGGGACAGGGTGAACACTGAAGCTTTCTTT. Translated: CASSWDRVNTEAFF.

This sequence joins TRBV29-1 and TRBJ1-4; 10 nucleotides agree with TRBD1. The CDR3 is 13 amino acids. Germline CDR1 reads SQVTM; CDR2 reads ANQGSEA. V lost 4 bases, J lost 8 bases, and 4 bases stayed unmatched. DNA for the CDR3: TGCAGCGTTGGGGACAGGGGCGGAGAAAAACTGTTTTTT. Amino acid sequence: CSVGDRGGEKLFF.

A few counts support this clone. The chain employs TRBV6-6 and TRBJ1-5; D is perhaps TRBD1 (5 bases). Trimming cost V 7 bases and J 4 bases, with 11 bases left between them. Germline lookup yields CDR1 MNHNY and CDR2 SVGAGI (reference sequence). This CDR3 is 13 amino acids long. The CDR3 spells CASNPQGNQPQHF. The CDR3 nucleotides are TGTGCCAGCAATCCCCAGGGAAATCAGCCCCAGCATTTT.

Concerning this clone itself: Compared with germline, one end of the junction differs, possibly owing to a read error. Other nucleotide sequences in the sample specify the same CDR3. The chain joins TRBV7-9 to TRBJ1-2; perhaps TRBD1 as D (6 bases). Per germline, CDR1 SEHNR and CDR2 FQNEAQ (reference sequence). This CDR3 comprises 13 residues. For the CDR3, the DNA is TGCGCCAGCAGCTTACAGGGCAACTATGGCTACACCTTC. It translates to CASSLQGNYGYTF.

This chain uses TRBV6-1 with TRBJ1-2; D not resolved. In germline, CDR1 is MNHNS, CDR2 SASEGT. V dropped 1 base and J dropped 4 bases, with 13 bases sitting between them. The CDR3 has 15 residues. CDR3 sequence: CASSEEGGSFYGYTF. Written as DNA, the CDR3 is TGTGCCAGCAGTGAAGAAGGAGGTTCCTTCTATGGCTACACCTTC.

The rearrangement joins TRBV9 to TRBJ2-7, with 8 bases matching TRBD2. The CDR3 extends over 15 amino acids. Germline CDR1 and CDR2: SGDLS and YYNGEE. The V and J ends lost 4 bases and 0 bases, in that order; junction bases with no gene match: 6. The CDR3 loop reads CASSPRGGSSYEQYF. The CDR3 DNA follows: TGTGCCAGCAGCCCCCGGGGGGGGAGCTCCTACGAGCAGTACTTC. Variable domain in full (rest from reference TRBV9 and TRBJ2-7): DSGVTQTPKHLITATGQRVTLRCSPRSGDLSVYWYQQSLDQGLQFLIQYYNGEERAKGNILERFSAQQFPDLHSELNLSSLELGDSALYFCASSPRGGSSYEQYFGPGTRLTVT.

The V call is TRBV28, the J call TRBJ2-4; D is possibly TRBD1 (6 bases). V lost 5 bases and J lost 5, with 7 bases in between. Germline V gene data show CDR1 as MDHEN and CDR2 as SYDVKM. The CDR3 has 12 amino acids. The CDR3 spells CASSKGENIQYF. The CDR3 bases are TGTGCCAGCAGTAAGGGGGAAAACATTCAGTACTTC.

This clone came up once. The chain carries TRBV6-5 and TRBJ1-6, with TRBD1 as a possible D gene (5 bases). This CDR3 has 14 residues. V shed 6 bases and J shed 9 bases, with 15 bases lying between them. Germline CDR1 reads MNHEY; CDR2 reads SVGAGI. The CDR3 is CASRPGRGGSPLHF. The DNA of the CDR3 is TGTGCCAGCAGACCCGGGAGGGGAGGTTCACCCCTCCACTTT.

This clone was seen only once. The chain recombines TRBV15 with TRBJ1-1; D remains unclear. Germline loops: CDR1 LNHNV, CDR2 YYDKDF (reference sequence). There are 13 residues in the CDR3. V was cut by 9 bases and J by 4 bases, with 15 bases left in between. The CDR3 DNA sequence: TGTGCCACTTCACCTCGGGGATTCACTGAAGCTTTCTTT. Translation gives CATSPRGFTEAFF.

The J gene is TRBJ2-7, the V gene TRBV2; D is possibly TRBD1 (5 bases). Germline lookup yields CDR1 SNHLY and CDR2 FYNNEI. The CDR3 has 15 amino acids. Deletions cut 7 bases from V and 5 bases from J, with 21 bases between. CDR3 sequence reads: CASTFQGFETHEQYF. The CDR3 DNA reads TGTGCCAGCACTTTCCAGGGTTTCGAAACTCACGAGCAGTACTTC. The whole variable domain, filled in from reference TRBV2 and TRBJ2-7, reads EPEVTQTPSHQVTQMGQEVILRCVPISNHLYFYWYRQILGQKVEFLVSFYNNEISEKSEIFDDQFSVERPDGSNFTLKIRSTKLEDSAMYFCASTFQGFETHEQYFGPGTRLTVT.

The chain uses TRBV6-1 and TRBJ2-7, with 10 nucleotides matching TRBD1. J gave up 0 bases and V 3 bases, and 2 bases lay outside the gene matches. This CDR3 has 15 residues. Germline V CDR1 and CDR2: MNHNS, SASEGT. The CDR3 is CASSEGQGSSYEQYF. DNA of the CDR3: TGTGCCAGCAGTGAGGGACAGGGGAGCTCCTACGAGCAGTACTTC.

This sequence joins TRBV5-1 and TRBJ2-2; 9 bases are shared with TRBD1. J lost 2 bases, V lost 3 bases, and 5 bases had no gene match. The CDR3 totals 16 residues. CDR1 and CDR2 from the germline V gene are SGHRS and YFSETQ. The CDR3 DNA follows: TGCGCCAGCAGCTCCCTGGACAGGGGAAACACCGGGGAGCTGTTTTTT. Translating it yields CASSSLDRGNTGELFF.

V usage is TRBV11-1 and J usage is TRBJ1-1; 8 positions match TRBD1. This CDR3 is 14 amino acids long. Trimming cost V 5 bases and J 5 bases; bases outside gene matches: 7. The V gene's germline CDR1 is SGHAT and CDR2 FQDESV (reference sequence). In DNA, the CDR3 is TGTGCCAGCAGCCCAGGACAGGGCTGGACTGAAGCTTTCTTT. Its translation is CASSPGQGWTEAFF.

The CDR3 bases are TGTGCCAGTAGTACGCCTACCAACAGGGCTAATTCACCCCTCCACTTT. Its translation is CASSTPTNRANSPLHF. This chain joins TRBV19 and TRBJ1-6; tentatively, D is TRBD1 (6 bases). The germline CDR1 and CDR2 sequences are LNHDA and SQIVND (reference sequence). The CDR3 length is 16 residues. Trimming took 4 bases from V and 6 from J, leaving 16 bases between them.

On this clone: A junction boundary mismatches the germline segment, possibly from a read error. The V call is TRBV6-5, the J call TRBJ2-1; D gene unclear. The CDR3 extends over 14 amino acids. Germline V gene data show CDR1 as MNHEY and CDR2 as SVGAGI. The CDR3 coding sequence is TGTGCCAGCAGTCTCTCATCCCAAAGTCTATCTCCGGTCTTC. The encoded protein is CASSLSSQSLSPVF.

The DNA of the CDR3 is TGTGCCAGCAGTTTATCAACAGGGGGCTTTCAGCCCCAGCATTTT. Encoded protein: CASSLSTGGFQPQHF. The V and J genes are TRBV28 and TRBJ1-5, with 9 bases that match TRBD1. There are 15 residues in the CDR3. Germline CDR1 is MDHEN and CDR2 is SYDVKM. V lost 1 base to trimming and J lost 6 bases; unmatched junction nucleotides: 4.

The V call is TRBV30, the J call TRBJ2-1; D not resolved. CDR1 and CDR2 (germline): GTSNPN, SVGIG (reference sequence). This CDR3 has 13 residues. V lost 0 bases, J lost 5 bases, and 8 bases lay in between. The CDR3, as DNA: TGTGCCTGGAGTGTTGAACTACACAATGAGCAGTTCTTC. Residues: CAWSVELHNEQFF.

This chain joins TRBV10-1 and TRBJ2-1, with 11 bases aligning to TRBD2. The V gene's germline CDR1 is WNHNN and CDR2 SYGVQD (reference sequence). Unmatched junction bases numbered 4, after V lost 2 bases and J lost 4 bases. The CDR3 covers 16 residues. The CDR3 is CASSEASSGRYNEQFF. The CDR3 DNA is TGCGCCAGCAGTGAGGCGTCTAGCGGGAGGTACAATGAGCAGTTCTTC.